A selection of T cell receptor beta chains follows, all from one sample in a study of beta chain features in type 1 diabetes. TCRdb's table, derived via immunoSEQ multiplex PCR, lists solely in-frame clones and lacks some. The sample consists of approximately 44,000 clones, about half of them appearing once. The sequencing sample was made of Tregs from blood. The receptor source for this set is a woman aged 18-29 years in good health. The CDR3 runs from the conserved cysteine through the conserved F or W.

CDR3aa: CASSPRGNPLNSGNTIYF
len: 18
j_gene: TRBJ1-3
v_gene: TRBV7-9

CDR3aa: CASSRTGTGKETQYF
len: 15
j_gene: TRBJ2-5
v_gene: TRBV5-1

CDR3aa: CASTGTGEAIRGYTF
len: 15
j_gene: TRBJ1-2
v_gene: TRBV5-4

CDR3aa: CASSATGGYGYTF
len: 13
j_gene: TRBJ1-2
v_gene: TRBV5-5

CDR3aa: CASSTYYRDDQPQHF
len: 15
j_gene: TRBJ1-5
v_gene: TRBV19

CDR3aa: CASSDVGVTGELFF
len: 14
j_gene: TRBJ2-2
v_gene: TRBV6-1

CDR3aa: CASSLGLAAIETQYF
len: 15
j_gene: TRBJ2-5
v_gene: TRBV7-9

CDR3aa: CASNRRVGEQFF
len: 12
j_gene: TRBJ2-1
v_gene: TRBV7-2

CDR3aa: CASSLGWGGQETQYF
len: 15
j_gene: TRBJ2-5
v_gene: TRBV7-2

CDR3aa: CASSYVIAGNTEAFF
len: 15
j_gene: TRBJ1-1
v_gene: TRBV6-6

CDR3aa: CASSQDRAQPQHF
len: 13
j_gene: TRBJ1-5
v_gene: TRBV14

CDR3aa: CAISATGKNQPQHF
len: 14
j_gene: TRBJ1-5
v_gene: TRBV10-3

CDR3aa: CSVEKGTGGYWFEKLFF
len: 17
j_gene: TRBJ1-4
v_gene: TRBV29-1

CDR3aa: CASSLPGLAVYNEQFF
len: 16
j_gene: TRBJ2-1
v_gene: TRBV14

CDR3aa: CASSPNRNTEAFF
len: 13
j_gene: TRBJ1-1
v_gene: TRBV7-2

CDR3aa: CASSLDRSLGNTIYF
len: 15
j_gene: TRBJ1-3
v_gene: TRBV18

CDR3aa: CSVRDRRNTGELFF
len: 14
j_gene: TRBJ2-2
v_gene: TRBV29-1

CDR3aa: CASSYRTTGELFF
len: 13
j_gene: TRBJ2-2
v_gene: TRBV27

CDR3aa: CASSANRGPYNEQFF
len: 15
j_gene: TRBJ2-1
v_gene: TRBV6-4

CDR3aa: CASPGATYEQYF
len: 12
j_gene: TRBJ2-7
v_gene: TRBV19

CDR3aa: CASSGFRDSLKDEQFF
len: 16
j_gene: TRBJ2-1
v_gene: TRBV6-1

CDR3aa: CASSPGLGDEQFF
len: 13
j_gene: TRBJ2-1
v_gene: TRBV18

CDR3aa: CASSPAGQGGEQYF
len: 14
j_gene: TRBJ2-7
v_gene: TRBV6-6

CDR3aa: CASSLRLAGGQIGYEQYF
len: 18
j_gene: TRBJ2-7
v_gene: TRBV5-4